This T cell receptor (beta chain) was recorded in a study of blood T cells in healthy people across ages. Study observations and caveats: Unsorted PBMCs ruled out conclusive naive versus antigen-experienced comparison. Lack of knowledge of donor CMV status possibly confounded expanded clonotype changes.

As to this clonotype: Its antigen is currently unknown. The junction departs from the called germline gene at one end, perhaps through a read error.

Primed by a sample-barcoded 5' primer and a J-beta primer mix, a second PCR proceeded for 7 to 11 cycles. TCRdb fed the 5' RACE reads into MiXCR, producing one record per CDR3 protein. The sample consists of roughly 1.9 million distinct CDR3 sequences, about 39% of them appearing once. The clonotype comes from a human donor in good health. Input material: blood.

CDR3 in amino acids: CRVGVATSTDTQYF. CDR3 sequence (DNA): TGCCGCGTTGGGGTAGCGACTAGCACAGATACGCAGTATTTT. The chain is built from TRBV29-1 and TRBJ2-3, with TRBD2 as a possible D gene (5 bases). Germline-derived CDR1 and CDR2 are SQVTM and ANQGSEA. The CDR3 is 14 residues long.